This T cell receptor (beta chain) was retrieved from a study of CD8+ T cells in alopecia areata. Notes on the study in general: Among the top 100, expanded CD8+ clones, as well as scalp clonality, were significantly decreased by tofacitinib.

Treatment indicated: oral pan-JAK inhibitor, 5-10 mg twice daily. Individuals with alopecia areata gave both lesional scalp punch biopsies and peripheral blood for collection. CD4+ and CD8+ T cells were sorted from PBMCs stained for CD3, CD4 and CD8. With respect to this clone: Its antigen remains unidentified.

Extracted RNA was reverse transcribed into cDNA, the sequencing template. Here immunoSEQ multiplex PCR was the method, and the copy in TCRdb shows in-frame clones only, minus some. Seen here are 90,000 to 120,000 clones, around 83% observed once, and the top ten hold roughly 23%. The germline CDR1 and CDR2 sequences are MRHNA and SNTAGT. V was trimmed by 2 bases and J by 6 bases, leaving 14 bases between them. This CDR3 has 15 residues. This sequence was found in a human donor with alopecia areata. Specimen: CD8+ T cells sorted from blood, collected at week 24, from a patient treated with tofacitinib. This chain connects TRBV6-4 to TRBJ2-1, with D perhaps being TRBD1 or TRBD2 (7 bases each). The CDR3 sequence: CASSDQGGLGNEQFF. CDR3 coding DNA: TGTGCCAGCAGTGACCAGGGGGGGTTGGGCAATGAGCAGTTCTTC.